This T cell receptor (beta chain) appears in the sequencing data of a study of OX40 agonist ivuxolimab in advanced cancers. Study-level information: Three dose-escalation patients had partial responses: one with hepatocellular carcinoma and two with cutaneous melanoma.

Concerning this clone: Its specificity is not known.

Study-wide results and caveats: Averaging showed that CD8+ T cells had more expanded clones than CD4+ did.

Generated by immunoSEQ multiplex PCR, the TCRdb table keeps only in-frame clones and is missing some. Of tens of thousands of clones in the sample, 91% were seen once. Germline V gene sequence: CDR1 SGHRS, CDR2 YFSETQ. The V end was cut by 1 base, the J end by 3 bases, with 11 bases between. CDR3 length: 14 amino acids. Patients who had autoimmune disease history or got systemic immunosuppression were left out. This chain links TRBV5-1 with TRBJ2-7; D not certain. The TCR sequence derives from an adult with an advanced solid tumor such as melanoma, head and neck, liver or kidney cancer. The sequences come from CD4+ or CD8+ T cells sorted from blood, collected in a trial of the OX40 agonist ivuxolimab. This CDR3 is CASSLNGNSYEQYF. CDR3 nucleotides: TGCGCCAGCAGCTTGAATGGCAACAGCTACGAGCAGTACTTC.